The rows below give T cell receptor beta chains drawn from one sample of a study of T cell responses to AZD1222 COVID-19 vaccine. Measured with immunoSEQ multiplex PCR; TCRdb has only the in-frame clones, and not every one. This table holds approximately 100,000 clones, 85% to 90% found once. Specimen: peripheral blood, collected on day 0 of AZD1222 vaccination. The receptor source for this set is an adult in good health. Both conserved end residues are part of each CDR3. Fields, in order: V gene, clone size, D gene, J gene, CDR3 DNA, CDR3 protein. The D gene is left open where the match is weak. Expanded clones get a size class; other rows say once, few or many, or leave the size out.

TRBV27	-	TRBD1	TRBJ2-6	TGTGCCAGCAGTTTATTCTCCGGGACAGGGGGAAAGTGGCTTCGGGGGGCCAACGTCCTGACTTTC	CASSLFSGTGGKWLRGANVLTF
TRBV30	-	TRBD1	TRBJ1-1	TGTGCCTGGAGTGTCAAAGGGGGCTTCACTGAAGCTTTCTTT	CAWSVKGGFTEAFF
TRBV28	-	TRBD1	TRBJ1-6	TGTGCCAGCACCGTCGACAGGGCGGGTAGTTCACCCCTCCACTTT	CASTVDRAGSSPLHF
TRBV20-1	-	-	TRBJ2-5	TGCAGTGCCAGTAGGACAACCGGCCCTCCGACCCAGTACTTC	CSASRTTGPPTQYF
TRBV5-1	-	-	TRBJ1-1	TGCGCCAGCAGCCCATGGGACGTGAACACTGAAGCTTTCTTT	CASSPWDVNTEAFF
TRBV28	-	TRBD1	TRBJ1-2	TGTGCCAGCAGTAAGGGGACAGGGTGGGTCTATGGCTACACCTTC	CASSKGTGWVYGYTF
TRBV25-1	-	-	TRBJ1-3	TGTGCCAGCACCGACTTTAACCTCTCTGGAAACACCATATATTTT	CASTDFNLSGNTIYF
TRBV18	-	TRBD1	TRBJ1-1	TGTGCCAGCTCACCCCGACCGGGACAGACGGCGGACACTCAAGCTTTCTTT	CASSPRPGQTADTQAFF
TRBV27	-	-	TRBJ2-4	TGTGCCAGCAGTTTAGTGGCAGCAATAGCCAAAAACATTCAGTACTTC	CASSLVAAIAKNIQYF
TRBV11-2	-	TRBD2	TRBJ2-1	TGTGCCAGCAGCCCTGGGACTAGCTTTGATGAGCAGTTCTTC	CASSPGTSFDEQFF
TRBV4-1	-	TRBD1	TRBJ1-6	TGCGCCAGCAGCCAAGGACAGGGGTTAAGGTCACCCCTCCACTTT	CASSQGQGLRSPLHF
TRBV7-2	-	-	TRBJ2-7	TGTGCCAGCAGCTTAAGTCAGAGTTTTTTTTCCTACGAGCAGTACTTC	CASSLSQSFFSYEQYF
TRBV11-2	-	TRBD1	TRBJ2-7	TGTGCCAGCAGCTTCCGGCAGGGGGCTTGGGAGCAGTACTTC	CASSFRQGAWEQYF
TRBV4-1	-	-	TRBJ1-2	TGCGCCAGCAGCCAAGCCTCCGGGACCGCGTATGGCTACACCTTC	CASSQASGTAYGYTF
TRBV15	-	-	TRBJ2-5	TGTGCCACCAGCAGAGATACCAGGGCTCTCGAGACCCAGTACTTC	CATSRDTRALETQYF
TRBV1	-	-	TRBJ1-1	TGCACCAGCAGCCAAGATCATAGGCAACTCCGGGGGTTGAACACTGAAGCTTTCTTT	CTSSQDHRQLRGLNTEAFF
TRBV4-1	-	-	TRBJ2-7	TGCGCCAGCAGCCAAGTTTGGCCTCTAGGACGCAAATCCTCCTACGAGCAGTACTTC	CASSQVWPLGRKSSYEQYF
TRBV23-1	-	TRBD2	TRBJ2-1	TGCGCCAGCAAAGGGCGGGAGGGCCAGCCCCTATTCAATGAGCAGTTCTTC	CASKGREGQPLFNEQFF
TRBV28	-	TRBD1	TRBJ1-2	TGTGCCAGCAGTTTTCAGGGGGGGTATGGCTACACCTTC	CASSFQGGYGYTF
TRBV6-6	-	-	TRBJ1-2	TGTGCCAGCGGGGGTGGAAGTAGCTATGGCTACACCTTC	CASGGGSSYGYTF
TRBV15	-	-	TRBJ1-1	TGTGCCACCAGCAGAGACAGGGGTTCGAACACTGAAGCTTTCTTT	CATSRDRGSNTEAFF
TRBV30	few	-	TRBJ1-1	TGTGCCTGGAGCGAAATGGGAGACACTGAAGCTTTCTTT	CAWSEMGDTEAFF
TRBV19	-	-	TRBJ2-6	TGTGCCAGTAGGCTGAAAGCCTTCATCTCTGGGGCCAACGTCCTGACTTTC	CASRLKAFISGANVLTF
TRBV7-3	-	-	TRBJ2-1	TGTGCCAGCAGCTTAAATGGACGGGGAAATGAGCAGTTCTTC	CASSLNGRGNEQFF
TRBV19	-	-	TRBJ2-6	TGTGCCAGTAGTTCTACGTTTCATGGGGCCAACGTCCTGACTTTC	CASSSTFHGANVLTF
TRBV4-2	-	TRBD2	TRBJ2-7	TGTGCCAGCAGCCAGACTAGCGGGAGGAATATCCCCTACGAGCAGTACTTC	CASSQTSGRNIPYEQYF
TRBV5-4	-	TRBD1	TRBJ1-2	TGTGCCAGCAGCTTGGAGTGGACAGGGAGCGGCTACACCTTC	CASSLEWTGSGYTF
TRBV28	few	-	TRBJ1-5	TGTGCCAGCAGGAGACAGGTCAAGGAGCCCCAGCATTTT	CASRRQVKEPQHF
TRBV2	medium-sized	-	TRBJ1-6	TGTGCCAGCATTTCAGGGACGGAGAATAATTCACCCCTCCACTTT	CASISGTENNSPLHF